This T cell receptor (beta chain) came from a study of CD8+ T cells in alopecia areata. This clone was seen only once. Different DNA sequences within this sample yield the same CDR3. Lesional scalp tissue (obtained by punch biopsy) and peripheral blood were collected from alopecia areata patients. Germline assignment: CDR1 MNHEY and CDR2 SMNVEV (reference sequence). The CDR3 has 15 residues. Trimming left V 2 bases short and J 0 bases short, with 9 bases between. cDNA prepared by RNA extraction and subsequent reverse transcription served as the template for sequencing. The repertoire was sequenced with immunoSEQ multiplex PCR; TCRdb's copy has only in-frame clones and lacks some. The table includes 150,000 or so clones, about 87% detected once.

The chain employs TRBV27 and TRBJ2-3; unclear D gene. The sequence derives from a human donor with alopecia areata. The specimen comprised CD8+ T cells sorted from blood, sampled at week 0. CDR3 nucleotide sequence: TGTGCCAGCAGTTTAAGGGCGCGGAGCACAGATACGCAGTATTTT. Protein product: CASSLRARSTDTQYF.